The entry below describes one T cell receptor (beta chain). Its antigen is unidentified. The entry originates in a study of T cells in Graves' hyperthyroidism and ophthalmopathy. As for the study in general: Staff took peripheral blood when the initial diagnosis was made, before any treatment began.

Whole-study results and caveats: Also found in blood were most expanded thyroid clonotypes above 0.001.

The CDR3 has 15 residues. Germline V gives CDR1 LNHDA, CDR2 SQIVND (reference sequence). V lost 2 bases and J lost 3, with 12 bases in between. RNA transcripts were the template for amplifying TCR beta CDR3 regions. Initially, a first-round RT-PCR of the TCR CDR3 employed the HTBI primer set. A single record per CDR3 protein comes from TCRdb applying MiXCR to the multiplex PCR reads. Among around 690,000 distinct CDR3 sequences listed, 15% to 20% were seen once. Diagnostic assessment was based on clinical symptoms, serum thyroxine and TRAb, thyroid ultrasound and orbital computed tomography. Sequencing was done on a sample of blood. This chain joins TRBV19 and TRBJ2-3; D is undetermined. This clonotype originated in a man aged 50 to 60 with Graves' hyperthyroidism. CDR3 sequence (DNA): TGTGCCAGTAGTATAAATAAGGGCAAGACAGATACGCAGTATTTT. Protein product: CASSINKGKTDTQYF.